The 20 T cell receptor beta chains presented below share a single source sample, sequenced in a study of blood T cell repertoires in COVID-19. The protocol was immunoSEQ multiplex PCR, while the TCRdb copy is restricted to in-frame clones and leaves out a portion. The sample carries approximately 97,000 clones, roughly 81% recorded once. Sequenced material: peripheral blood. The receptors derive from a man aged 35 to 55 with active or convalescent COVID-19.

The chain links TRBV2 to TRBJ1-4; a weak D match, TRBD1 (6 bases). The germline V gene has CDR1 SNHLY and CDR2 FYNNEI. There are 12 residues in the CDR3. V was trimmed by 7 bases and J by 3 bases, leaving 6 bases between them. CDR3 sequence reads: CASTGANEKLFF. The CDR3, as DNA: TGTGCCAGCACAGGGGCTAATGAAAAACTGTTTTTT.

The J gene is TRBJ1-5, the V gene TRBV7-2; D is perhaps TRBD1 (5 bases). This CDR3 is 15 amino acids long. Germline-derived CDR1 and CDR2 are SGHTA and FQGNSA. V dropped 2 bases and J dropped 0 bases, with 8 bases sitting between them. CDR3 DNA sequence: TGTGCCAGCAGCTTACAGGGTCTTAGCAATCAGCCCCAGCATTTT. Amino acids: CASSLQGLSNQPQHF. The complete variable domain, with remaining parts taken from reference TRBV7-2 and TRBJ1-5, reads GAGVSQSPSNKVTEKGKDVELRCDPISGHTALYWYRQSLGQGLEFLIYFQGNSAPDKSGLPSDRFSAERTGGSVSTLTIQRTQQEDSAVYLCASSLQGLSNQPQHFGDGTRLSIL.

The chain recombines TRBV7-2 with TRBJ2-1, with D maybe TRBD2 (7 bases). The V gene lost 4 bases and the J gene lost 2 bases, with 12 bases spanning the gap. From germline, CDR1 is SGHTA and CDR2 FQGNSA. The CDR3 is 15 residues long. CDR3 nucleotides: TGTGCCAGCAGCTCACGAGGGGGGGCCTACAATGAGCAGTTCTTC. Protein sequence: CASSSRGGAYNEQFF.

The rearrangement joins TRBV19 to TRBJ2-1, with 12 bases lining up with TRBD1. The CDR3 is made up of 19 amino acids. In germline, CDR1 is LNHDA, CDR2 SQIVND (reference sequence). J lost 1 base, V lost 5 bases, and 12 bases had no gene match. Here the CDR3 DNA reads TGTGCCAGTAGTCAGAGGGGACAGGGGGCAATTATTTCCTACAATGAGCAGTTCTTC. Residues: CASSQRGQGAIISYNEQFF.

The V call is TRBV24-1, the J call TRBJ1-1, with D perhaps TRBD1 (5 bases). The CDR3 extends over 12 amino acids. V was pared by 4 bases and J by 7 bases, with 9 bases between. Germline values: CDR1 KGHDR, CDR2 SFDVKD. CDR3 nucleotide sequence: TGTGCCACCAGTGACAGGGCCGGTGAAGCTTTCTTT. It is translated as CATSDRAGEAFF.

The chain uses TRBV30 and TRBJ2-1, with a tentative D call TRBD2 (6 bases). Germline V gene lookup returns CDR1 GTSNPN and CDR2 SVGIG (reference sequence). V gave up 5 bases and J gave up 7 bases, with 15 bases separating them. The CDR3 has 13 residues. Here the CDR3 reads CAWGAGGWNEQFF. As DNA, the CDR3 is TGTGCCTGGGGAGCCGGGGGATGGAATGAGCAGTTCTTC.

The rearrangement links TRBV2 to TRBJ1-2; tentatively, D is TRBD1 (5 bases). Germline loops: CDR1 SNHLY, CDR2 FYNNEI. The CDR3 loop spans 13 amino acids. V gave up 3 bases and J gave up 8 bases, with 13 bases separating them. Here the CDR3 DNA reads TGTGCCAGCAGTGACTTGGGCAGGGCCGGCTACACCTTC. It translates to CASSDLGRAGYTF.

The chain carries TRBV5-4 and TRBJ2-2; D possibly corresponds to TRBD2 (7 bases). The CDR3 has 16 amino acids. Trimming removed 0 bases at V and 7 bases at J, with 16 bases between. Germline V gene sequence: CDR1 SGHNT, CDR2 YYREEE (reference sequence). CDR3 loop: CASSLGLAGAGGELFF. For the CDR3, the DNA is TGTGCCAGCAGCTTGGGTTTGGCGGGGGCCGGCGGGGAGCTGTTTTTT.

This chain joins TRBV7-3 and TRBJ2-1, with 12 nucleotides matching TRBD2. Germline CDR1 SGHTA, CDR2 FQGTGA. This CDR3 spans 17 amino acids. V was pared by 2 bases and J by 2 bases, with 4 bases of the junction left unmatched. The CDR3 nucleotides read TGTGCCAGCAGCTTACTAGCGGGGGGGCTAACCTACAATGAGCAGTTCTTC. It codes for CASSLLAGGLTYNEQFF.

This chain uses TRBV12-3 or TRBV12-4 with TRBJ2-1; no definite D call. V was shortened by 7 bases and J by 4 bases, with 5 bases between the two germline ends. CDR3 length: 11 amino acids. The CDR3 DNA reads TGTGCCAGCAACCTATACAATGAGCAGTTCTTC. Encoded protein: CASNLYNEQFF.

The rearrangement uses TRBV30 and TRBJ1-2; the match to TRBD1 covers 9 bases. The CDR3 sequence is 12 residues long. Germline assignment: CDR1 GTSNPN and CDR2 SVGIG (reference sequence). This CDR3 reads CAGSGTGQGYTF. The CDR3 DNA reads as TGTGCTGGATCCGGGACAGGGCAAGGCTACACCTTC.

The rearrangement joins TRBV2 to TRBJ2-2; D possibly corresponds to TRBD2 (5 bases). This CDR3 is built from 13 residues. The V gene lost 6 bases and the J gene lost 6 bases, with 11 bases spanning the gap. The germline V gene has CDR1 SNHLY and CDR2 FYNNEI. This CDR3 reads CASSLTRAGELFF. CDR3 sequence (DNA): TGTGCCAGCAGCCTAACGCGGGCCGGGGAGCTGTTTTTT.

The chain employs TRBV6-5 and TRBJ1-2; 8 bases map to TRBD1. CDR1 MNHEY and CDR2 SVGAGI come from the germline V gene. The CDR3 runs 12 residues. The trim removed 9 bases at V and 8 bases at J, leaving 8 bases unmatched. The CDR3 is CASAEDRVGYTF. CDR3 nucleotides: TGTGCCAGTGCAGAGGACAGGGTCGGCTACACCTTC.

The rearrangement links TRBV6-5 to TRBJ1-2; 7 positions agree with TRBD1. CDR1 is MNHEY, CDR2 SVGAGI, per germline. The CDR3 sequence is 13 residues long. With 7 bases clipped from V and 3 bases from J, the junction kept 5 bases outside the gene matches. This chain's CDR3 is CASKLQGYYGYTF. The CDR3 nucleotides are TGTGCCAGCAAATTACAGGGGTACTATGGCTACACCTTC.

This chain links TRBV19 with TRBJ1-1; 8 positions agree with TRBD1. V trimming: 4 bases; J trimming: 0 bases; junction bases outside the gene matches: 4. The germline V gene encodes CDR1 LNHDA and CDR2 SQIVND (reference sequence). The CDR3 spans 15 residues. In DNA, the CDR3 is TGTGCCAGTAGTAGGGACAGGCCCATGAACACTGAAGCTTTCTTT. Translation gives CASSRDRPMNTEAFF.

This chain uses TRBV13 with TRBJ2-1; D not resolved. The CDR3 totals 17 residues. The ends were cut back, 5 bases at V and 1 base at J, with 18 bases in the middle. Germline lookup yields CDR1 PRHDT and CDR2 FYEKMQ (reference sequence). The CDR3 bases are TGTGCCAGCAGCCCTGACTCTCCAGAGGAATCCTACAATGAGCAGTTCTTC. This codes for CASSPDSPEESYNEQFF. The whole variable domain, filled in from reference TRBV13 and TRBJ2-1, reads AAGVIQSPRHLIKEKRETATLKCYPIPRHDTVYWYQQGPGQDPQFLISFYEKMQSDKGSIPDRFSAQQFSDYHSELNMSSLELGDSALYFCASSPDSPEESYNEQFFGPGTRLTVL.

The table lists this clone with a few counts. This chain links TRBV2 with TRBJ1-3, with D maybe TRBD1 (5 bases). Germline CDR1 SNHLY, CDR2 FYNNEI. The ends were cut back, 10 bases at V and 0 bases at J, with 13 bases in the middle. This CDR3 is 14 amino acids long. CDR3 loop: CATLQDNSGNTIYF. CDR3 nucleotides: TGTGCCACGCTACAGGATAACTCTGGAAACACCATATATTTT.

The V gene is TRBV5-1, the J gene TRBJ1-2, with 9 bases that match TRBD1. Germline V gene sequence: CDR1 SGHRS, CDR2 YFSETQ. The CDR3 contains 15 residues. V lost 3 bases to trimming and J lost 2 bases; unmatched junction nucleotides: 5. The CDR3 sequence: CASSYDRGANYGYTF. The CDR3 DNA follows: TGCGCCAGCAGCTACGACAGGGGGGCGAACTATGGCTACACCTTC.

This clone was counted only a few times. The gene calls are TRBV7-3 and TRBJ2-3; 8 nucleotides align to TRBD2. J was trimmed by 1 base and V by 6 bases; bases with no gene match: 12. Per germline, CDR1 SGHTA and CDR2 FQGTGA. CDR3 size: 17 residues. CDR3 nucleotide sequence: TGTGCCAGCAGTTATACTCCGGGACTAGGGGGCACAGATACGCAGTATTTT. This encodes CASSYTPGLGGTDTQYF.

The chain employs TRBV24-1 and TRBJ1-1; TRBD1 is a possible D gene (6 bases). This CDR3 is 12 amino acids long. From germline, CDR1 is KGHDR and CDR2 SFDVKD. V was pared by 9 bases and J by 3 bases, with 10 bases between. CDR3 region: CATGTPHTEAFF. The CDR3 DNA reads TGTGCCACCGGGACACCCCACACTGAAGCTTTCTTT.